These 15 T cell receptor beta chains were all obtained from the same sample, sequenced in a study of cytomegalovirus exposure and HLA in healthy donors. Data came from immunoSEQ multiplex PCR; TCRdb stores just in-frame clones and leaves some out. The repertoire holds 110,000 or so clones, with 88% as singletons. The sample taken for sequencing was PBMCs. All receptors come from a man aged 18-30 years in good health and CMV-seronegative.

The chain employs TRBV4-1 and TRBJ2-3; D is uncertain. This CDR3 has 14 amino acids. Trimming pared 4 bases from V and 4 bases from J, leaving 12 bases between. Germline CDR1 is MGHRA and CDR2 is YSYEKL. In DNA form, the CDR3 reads TGCGCCAGCAGCCCCACCGGTCCCGCAGATACGCAGTATTTT. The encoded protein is CASSPTGPADTQYF.

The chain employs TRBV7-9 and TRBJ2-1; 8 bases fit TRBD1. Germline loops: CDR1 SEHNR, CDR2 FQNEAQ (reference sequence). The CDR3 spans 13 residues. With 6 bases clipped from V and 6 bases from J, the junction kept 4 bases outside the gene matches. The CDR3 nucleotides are TGTGCCAGCAGTGGACAGGGCCTCAATGAGCAGTTCTTC. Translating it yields CASSGQGLNEQFF.

DNA for the CDR3: TGTGCCAGCAGCAGAAGGCAGGGGAACACTGAAGCTTTCTTT. It is translated as CASSRRQGNTEAFF. The V gene is TRBV7-8, the J gene TRBJ1-1; the D gene is possibly TRBD1 (5 bases). Trimming removed 5 bases from V and 1 base from J, with 11 bases in between. Germline V gene data show CDR1 as SGHVS and CDR2 as FQNEAQ. This CDR3 is built from 14 residues.

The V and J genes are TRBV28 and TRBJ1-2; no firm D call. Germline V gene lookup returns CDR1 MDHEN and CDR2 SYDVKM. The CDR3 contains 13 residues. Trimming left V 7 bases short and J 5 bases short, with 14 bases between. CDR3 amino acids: CASKNVGFYGYTF. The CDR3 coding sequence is TGTGCCAGCAAAAACGTTGGCTTTTATGGCTACACCTTC.

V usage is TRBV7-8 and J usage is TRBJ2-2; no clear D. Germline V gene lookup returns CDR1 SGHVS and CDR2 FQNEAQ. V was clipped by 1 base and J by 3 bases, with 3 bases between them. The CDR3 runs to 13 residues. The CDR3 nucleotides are TGTGCCAGCAGCTTAGTCTACACCGGGGAGCTGTTTTTT. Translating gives CASSLVYTGELFF.

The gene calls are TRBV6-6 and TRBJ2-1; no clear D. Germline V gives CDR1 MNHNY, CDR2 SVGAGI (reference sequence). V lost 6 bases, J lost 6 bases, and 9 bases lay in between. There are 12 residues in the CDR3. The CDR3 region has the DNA TGTGCCAGCAGCGACCAGGTCAATGAGCAGTTCTTC. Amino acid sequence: CASSDQVNEQFF.

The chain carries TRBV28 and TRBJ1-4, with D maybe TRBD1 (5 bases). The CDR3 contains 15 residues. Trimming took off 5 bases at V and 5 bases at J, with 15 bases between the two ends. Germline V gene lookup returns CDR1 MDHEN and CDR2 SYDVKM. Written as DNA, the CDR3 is TGTGCCAGCAGTACCCCCCCGGGGGGAAATGAAAAACTGTTTTTT. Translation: CASSTPPGGNEKLFF.

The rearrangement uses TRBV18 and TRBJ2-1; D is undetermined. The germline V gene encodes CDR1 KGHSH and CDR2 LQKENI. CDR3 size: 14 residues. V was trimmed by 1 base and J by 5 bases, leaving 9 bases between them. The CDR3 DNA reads TGTGCCAGCTCACCACTAAAACAAAACAATGAGCAGTTCTTC. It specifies CASSPLKQNNEQFF.

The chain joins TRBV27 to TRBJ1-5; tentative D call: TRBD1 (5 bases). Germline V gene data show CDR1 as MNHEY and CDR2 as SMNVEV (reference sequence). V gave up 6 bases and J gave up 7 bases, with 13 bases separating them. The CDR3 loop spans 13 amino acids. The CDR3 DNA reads TGTGCCAGCAGCCAGGGTTCTCAGCAGCCCCAGCATTTT. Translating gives CASSQGSQQPQHF.

CDR3 residues: CASSLYPEYSNQPQHF. CDR3 DNA: TGTGCCAGCAGCTTGTATCCAGAATATAGCAATCAGCCCCAGCATTTT. The J gene is TRBJ1-5, the V gene TRBV5-5; no reliable D call. Per the germline V gene, CDR1 is SGHKS and CDR2 is YYEKEE (reference sequence). CDR3 length: 16 residues. Trimming took off 1 base at V and 0 bases at J, with 11 bases between the two ends.

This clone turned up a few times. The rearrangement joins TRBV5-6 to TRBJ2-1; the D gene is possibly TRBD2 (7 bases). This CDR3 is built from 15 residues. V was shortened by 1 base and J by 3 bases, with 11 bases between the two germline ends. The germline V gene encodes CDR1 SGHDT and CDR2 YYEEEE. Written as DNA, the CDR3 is TGTGCCAGCAGCTTGCAGGGGAGGGTCTACAATGAGCAGTTCTTC. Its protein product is CASSLQGRVYNEQFF.

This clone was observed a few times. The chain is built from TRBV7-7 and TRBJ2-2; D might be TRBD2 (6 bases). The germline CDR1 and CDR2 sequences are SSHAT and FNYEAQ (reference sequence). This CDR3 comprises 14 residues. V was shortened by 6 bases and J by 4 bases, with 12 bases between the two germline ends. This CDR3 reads CASSSGTPTGELFF. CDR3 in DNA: TGTGCCAGCAGTAGCGGTACCCCCACCGGGGAGCTGTTTTTT.

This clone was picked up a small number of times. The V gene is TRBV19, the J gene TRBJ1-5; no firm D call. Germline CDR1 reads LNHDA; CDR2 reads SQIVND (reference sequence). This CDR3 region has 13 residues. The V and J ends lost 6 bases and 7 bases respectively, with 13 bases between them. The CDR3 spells CASSQRVEQPQHF. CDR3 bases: TGTGCCAGTAGCCAGAGGGTAGAGCAGCCCCAGCATTTT.

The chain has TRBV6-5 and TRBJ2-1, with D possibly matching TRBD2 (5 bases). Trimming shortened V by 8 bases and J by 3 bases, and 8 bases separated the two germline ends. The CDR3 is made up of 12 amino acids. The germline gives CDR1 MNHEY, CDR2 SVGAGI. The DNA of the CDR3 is TGTGCCAGCGGAGGCAACTACAATGAGCAGTTCTTC. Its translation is CASGGNYNEQFF.

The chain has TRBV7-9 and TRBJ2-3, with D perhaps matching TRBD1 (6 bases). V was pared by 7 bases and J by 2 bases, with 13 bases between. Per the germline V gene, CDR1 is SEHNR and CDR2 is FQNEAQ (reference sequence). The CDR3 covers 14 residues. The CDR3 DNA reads TGTGCCAGCATAGGGGGACAAAACACAGATACGCAGTATTTT. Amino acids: CASIGGQNTDTQYF.